Described below is a single T cell receptor (beta chain) sequence and its context. The target antigen is unknown. The related graft donor's blood sample was taken on the day of bone marrow donation. Profiling relied on immunoSEQ multiplex PCR, and the TCRdb table lists in-frame clones only, not all of them. The sample consists of roughly 9,100 clones, approximately 92% of them appearing once. These data are taken from a study of T cells after posttransplantation cyclophosphamide. Overall study findings and caveats: Skin or GI-infiltrating T cells shared few TRB sequences with blood. Later post-transplant blood repertoires were often dominated by donor CD8+ memory clones. After PTCy, TRB diversity resembled that of CNI/methotrexate controls.

The receptor was isolated from an older woman in good health, CMV-negative, and a related stem cell transplant donor. Sequencing input: memory CD4+ T cells sorted from PBMCs.

The CDR3 reads CASSLVQGNEQFF. The CDR3 nucleotides read TGCGCCAGCAGCCTAGTACAGGGGAATGAGCAGTTCTTC. This chain joins TRBV5-1 and TRBJ2-1; 7 nucleotides line up with TRBD1. The CDR3 length is 13 residues. Germline V lookup: CDR1 SGHRS, CDR2 YFSETQ. V gave up 4 bases and J gave up 7 bases; unmatched junction bases: 5.